A selection of T cell receptor beta chains follows, all from one sample in a study of T cells in Graves' hyperthyroidism and ophthalmopathy. TCRdb independently ran MiXCR on the multiplex PCR reads; one entry per CDR3 protein. The table records some 760,000 distinct CDR3 sequences, about 14% of them present only once. Sequencing used blood. Source of these receptors: a woman between 18 and 29 years old with Graves' hyperthyroidism. The CDR3 runs from the conserved cysteine through the conserved F or W. D genes are given only for firm matches. The size of a clone is reported for some rows only, either as once, few or many, or as a class for expanded clones.

TRBV6-1	many	TRBJ1-1	.	TGTGCCAGCAGTCCCACGGACACGAACACTGAAGCTTTCTTT	CASSPTDTNTEAFF
TRBV3-1	many	TRBJ1-2	TRBD1	TGTGCCAGCAAAACAGGGGACGATGGCTACACCTTC	CASKTGDDGYTF
TRBV27	many	TRBJ2-3	.	TGTGCCAGCAGTTTACATGGTCCAGATACGCAGTATTTT	CASSLHGPDTQYF
TRBV3-1	many	TRBJ1-6	.	TGTGCCAGCAGCCAAAGCAGCAGATCACCCCTCCACTTT	CASSQSSRSPLHF
TRBV28	few	TRBJ2-1	.	TGTGCCAGCACTCACTGGGGGGCTAGCGAGTTCTTC	CASTHWGASEFF
TRBV6-2/TRBV6-3	few	TRBJ2-5	.	TGTGCCAGCAGTTACTCGAGAGACTCCTCTAAAGAGACCCAGTACTTC	CASSYSRDSSKETQYF
TRBV7-9	.	TRBJ2-7	.	TGTGCCAGCAGCTTTCTGGAGGACGAGCAGTACTTC	CASSFLEDEQYF
TRBV9	few	TRBJ2-1	TRBD2	TGTGCCAGCAGCGCCTATAGCGGGAGGGCCGATGAGCAGTTCTTC	CASSAYSGRADEQFF
TRBV19	many	TRBJ1-1	.	TGTGCCAGTAGTGATAAGGGTAAGGGGTTGAACACTGAAGCTTTCTTT	CASSDKGKGLNTEAFF
TRBV13	many	TRBJ2-3	.	TGTGCCAGCAGCTCGTACAGGGTAGATACGCAGTATTTT	CASSSYRVDTQYF
TRBV6-2/TRBV6-3	.	TRBJ1-5	TRBD1	TGTGCCAGCAGTTACCTCGCAGGGGGCGAATACAATCAGCAGCCCCAGCATTTT	CASSYLAGGEYNQQPQHF
TRBV10-3	.	TRBJ2-7	TRBD2	TGTGCCATCAGTGAGTCACTAGCGGGTCCCAGCTCCTACGAGCAGTACTTC	CAISESLAGPSSYEQYF
TRBV11-2	.	TRBJ2-1	.	TGTGCCAGCAGCTTGGACCCCCTCTCGTCAGGGCAGTTCTTC	CASSLDPLSSGQFF
TRBV7-9	many	TRBJ2-1	TRBD2	TGTGCCAGCAGCCCGTCCAGCGGGACTGGCTACAATGAGCAGTTCTTC	CASSPSSGTGYNEQFF
TRBV12-3/TRBV12-4	many	TRBJ2-5	TRBD1	TGTGCCAGCAGTTGGGGTGGGACAGGCCAAGAGACCCAGTACTTC	CASSWGGTGQETQYF
TRBV29-1	many	TRBJ2-3	TRBD1	TGCAGCGTTGAGGGACAGGGCTCTTGGGATACGCAGTATTTT	CSVEGQGSWDTQYF
TRBV7-9	.	TRBJ2-5	TRBD2	TGTGCCAGCAGCTCTCTCGGGGGCGGTGAGCGGGAGCAAGAGACCCAGTACTTC	CASSSLGGGEREQETQYF
TRBV19	few	TRBJ2-4	.	TGTGCCAGTAGTCCTTATTGGGGGGACATTCAGTACTTC	CASSPYWGDIQYF
TRBV11-2	many	TRBJ2-7	.	TGTGCCAGCAGCCGCGGAAGAACGGACTCCTACGAGCAGTACTTC	CASSRGRTDSYEQYF
TRBV11-2	.	TRBJ2-7	TRBD2	TGTGCCAGCAGCTTAGAAGTTAGCGGGGCGACCTACGAGCAGTACTTC	CASSLEVSGATYEQYF
TRBV28	.	TRBJ1-1	.	TGTGCCAGCAGAAGGTCTCTGGGGCAGGAAGGCACTGAAGCTTTCTTT	CASRRSLGQEGTEAFF
TRBV6-6	many	TRBJ2-1	.	TGTGCCAGCAGTTACTCGAAGGCGGACTCCTACAATGAGCAGTTCTTC	CASSYSKADSYNEQFF
TRBV9	.	TRBJ2-2	.	TGTGCCAGCAGTTCCAGGGGGGAAACGAACACCGGGGAGCTGTTTTTT	CASSSRGETNTGELFF
TRBV7-8	many	TRBJ1-5	TRBD1	TGTGCCAGCAGCCGACAGGGGGAGGATCAGCCCCAGCATTTT	CASSRQGEDQPQHF
TRBV7-8	few	TRBJ2-7	TRBD2	TGTGCCAGCAGCTTGGATAGCGGGGGTCCCTACGAGCAGTACTTC	CASSLDSGGPYEQYF
TRBV19	few	TRBJ1-6	TRBD1	TGTGCCAGTAGTTGGGACAGGGGATCGGCGTCACCCCTCCACTTT	CASSWDRGSASPLHF
TRBV20-1	.	TRBJ1-5	TRBD1	TGCAGTGCTAGAGGATCGGGACAGGGCAATCAGCCCCAGCATTTT	CSARGSGQGNQPQHF
TRBV4-2	many	TRBJ2-7	.	TGTGCCAGCAGCCAAGGGGACTCCACTCCCTACGAGCAGTACTTC	CASSQGDSTPYEQYF
TRBV7-9	.	TRBJ2-1	TRBD2	TGTGCCAGCAGCTCGACTAGCGGGAGAAGGAATGAGCAGTCCTTC	CASSSTSGRRNEQSF
TRBV19	.	TRBJ2-7	.	TGTGCCAGTAGTATAGGAGGAGGACCGAAGAGCTCCTACGAGCAGTACTTC	CASSIGGGPKSSYEQYF
TRBV19	.	TRBJ2-3	TRBD2	TGTGCCAGTAGTAGCAGAGCGGGAGTGGGCACAGATACGCAGTATTTT	CASSSRAGVGTDTQYF
TRBV10-2	.	TRBJ1-2	.	TGCGCCAGCAGTGTCAAAATTGGGCAGAACTATGGCTACACCTTC	CASSVKIGQNYGYTF
TRBV19	many	TRBJ1-1	.	TGTGCCAGTAGTATAAAAGGGATACGTGGTGAAGCTTTCTTT	CASSIKGIRGEAFF
TRBV3-1	many	TRBJ2-7	.	TGTGCCAGCGTCGCCAAGCCGGAGGGCTACGAGCAGTACTTC	CASVAKPEGYEQYF
TRBV3-1	many	TRBJ1-2	TRBD1	TGTGCCAGCAGCCTTTCCGGGACAGTTTCCGGCTACACCTTC	CASSLSGTVSGYTF
TRBV10-3	many	TRBJ2-3	TRBD2	TGTGCCATCAGCAAGGGACTAGCGGGAGACACAGATACGCAGTATTTT	CAISKGLAGDTDTQYF
TRBV7-2	many	TRBJ2-2	TRBD1	TGTGCCAGCAGCTTAATGATGAGGGACAGGGCGGACGGGGAGCTGTTTTTT	CASSLMMRDRADGELFF
TRBV24-1	.	TRBJ2-1	.	TGTGCCACCTCCCCCGGCAATGAGCAGTTCTTC	CATSPGNEQFF
TRBV5-1	many	TRBJ1-1	.	TGCGCCAGCCTCGGACATATGAACACTGAAGCTTTCTTT	CASLGHMNTEAFF
TRBV30	many	TRBJ2-1	TRBD2	TGTGCCTGGGGGACTAGCTACAATGAGCAGTTCTTC	CAWGTSYNEQFF
TRBV29-1	few	TRBJ2-5	.	TGCAGCGCCCTGACGGTGTTGGAGACCCAGTACTTC	CSALTVLETQYF
TRBV7-9	.	TRBJ2-1	TRBD2	TGTGCCAGCAGCTTATTGAGGTCTAGCGGGAGGGCCTCATCCTACAATGAGCAGTTCTTC	CASSLLRSSGRASSYNEQFF
TRBV7-3	many	TRBJ2-5	.	TGTGCCAGCAGCTTGAGAGGGTCCCCAGAGACCCAGTACTTC	CASSLRGSPETQYF
TRBV29-1	.	TRBJ2-5	.	TGCAGCGTTTGGGGGGGGGGGCCAGAGACCCAGTACTTC	CSVWGGGPETQYF
TRBV7-9	many	TRBJ2-1	.	TGTGCCAGCACCCCCGGTTGGGAGGAGCAGTTCTTC	CASTPGWEEQFF
TRBV7-2	.	TRBJ2-2	TRBD2	TGTGCCAGCAGCTTAGAGAGCGGGGGCACCGGGGAGCTGTTTTTT	CASSLESGGTGELFF
TRBV28	few	TRBJ2-1	.	TGTGCCAGCGCGACCCGGGTAGCGGCGTACAATGAGCAGTTCTTC	CASATRVAAYNEQFF
TRBV10-3	many	TRBJ2-7	.	TGTGCCATCAGTGAGTCGATAGACGGCTACGAGCAGTACTTC	CAISESIDGYEQYF
TRBV11-2	.	TRBJ2-1	.	TGTGCCGGCAGCCCCAACTTTGCCTACAATGAGCAGTTCTTC	CAGSPNFAYNEQFF
TRBV24-1	.	TRBJ2-6	.	TGTGCCACCAGTGTCGGGTGGACTGGGGCCAACGTCCTGACTTTC	CATSVGWTGANVLTF
TRBV14	few	TRBJ1-5	.	TGTGCCAGCAGCCAACCACAACAGGGTGGTCAGCCCCAGCATTTT	CASSQPQQGGQPQHF
TRBV13	few	TRBJ2-7	.	TGTGCCAGCAGCTTTGAAGGAGAGCAGTACTTC	CASSFEGEQYF
TRBV7-2	.	TRBJ2-7	TRBD2	TGTGCCAGCAGCTTTGTCCCCGGGCGGAGGACTAGCGGGAGTAGTTCGGGCGAGCAGTACTTC	CASSFVPGRRTSGSSSGEQYF
TRBV12-3/TRBV12-4	few	TRBJ1-2	.	TGTGCCACCATAGGGGGGGGGGGTCCGGGCTACACCTTC	CATIGGGGPGYTF